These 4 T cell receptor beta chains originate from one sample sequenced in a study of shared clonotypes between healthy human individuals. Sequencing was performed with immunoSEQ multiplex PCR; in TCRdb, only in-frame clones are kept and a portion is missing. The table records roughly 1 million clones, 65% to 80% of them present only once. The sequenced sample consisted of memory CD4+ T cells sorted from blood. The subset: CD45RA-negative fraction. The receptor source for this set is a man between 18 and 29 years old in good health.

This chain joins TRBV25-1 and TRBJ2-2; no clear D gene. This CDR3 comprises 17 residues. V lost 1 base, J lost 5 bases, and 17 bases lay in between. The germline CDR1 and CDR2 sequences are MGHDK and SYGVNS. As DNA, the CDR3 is TGTGCCAGCAGTGAATGGGGATCGGTACTAAGAACCGGGGAGCTGTTTTTT. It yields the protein CASSEWGSVLRTGELFF.

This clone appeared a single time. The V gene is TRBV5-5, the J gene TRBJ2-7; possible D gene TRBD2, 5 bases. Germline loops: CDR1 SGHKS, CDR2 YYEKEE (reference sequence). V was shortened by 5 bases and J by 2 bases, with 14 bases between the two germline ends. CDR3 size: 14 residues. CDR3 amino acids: CASRSRELAYEQYF. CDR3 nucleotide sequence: TGTGCCAGCAGGAGCCGGGAACTTGCCTACGAGCAGTACTTC.

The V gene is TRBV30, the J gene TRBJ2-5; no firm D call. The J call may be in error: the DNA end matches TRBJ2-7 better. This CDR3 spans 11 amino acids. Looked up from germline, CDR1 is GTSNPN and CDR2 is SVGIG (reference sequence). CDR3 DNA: TGTGCCTGGAGCTTAATCTACGAGCAGTACTTC. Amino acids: CAWSLIYEQYF.

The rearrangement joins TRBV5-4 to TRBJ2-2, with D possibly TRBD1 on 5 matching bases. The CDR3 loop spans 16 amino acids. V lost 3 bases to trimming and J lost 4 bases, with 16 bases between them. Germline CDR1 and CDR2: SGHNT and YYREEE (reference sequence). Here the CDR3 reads CASSSPGNTGTGELFF. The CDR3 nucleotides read TGTGCCAGCAGCTCCCCAGGGAACACGGGCACCGGGGAGCTGTTTTTT. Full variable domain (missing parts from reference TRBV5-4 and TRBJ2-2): ETGVTQSPTHLIKTRGQQVTLRCSSQSGHNTVSWYQQALGQGPQFIFQYYREEENGRGNFPPRFSGLQFPNYSSELNVNALELDDSALYLCASSSPGNTGTGELFFGEGSRLTVL.